These 6 T cell receptor beta chains were sequenced from one sample in a study of T-cell reconstitution after alpha-beta-depleted transplantation in children (dated by TCRdb to 2016 to 2017). The sample's time point label is to be understood as: day 60 (about 2 months) after transplantation. Explained via the paper, the treatment or condition label denotes: allogeneic hematopoietic cell transplantation with graft depleted of TCRalphabeta T cells and CD19 B cells. Library construction relied on PCR. The instrument given in TCRdb is Illumina HiSeq 2500. TCR libraries were prepared with molecular barcoding, using unique molecular identifiers to normalize TCRbeta repertoire quantification. The public reads were reanalyzed by TCRdb: fastp trimming at Q25, MiXCR alignment, in-frame beta chains only. Entries are consolidated by CDR3 protein sequence, retaining the most common genes and DNA. In all, the sample holds 8,600 or so distinct CDR3 sequences, and roughly 18% of those were seen once. Around 90% of the sample rests with the top ten.

Here the sequenced sample was PBMCs, mostly from graft donor cells, taken 60 days after TCRalphabeta/CD19-depleted stem cell transplant. These receptor sequences come from a girl under two years old who had a stem cell transplant for combined immunodeficiency, so the T cells may come from the graft donor.

The chain joins TRBV10-3 to TRBJ2-1, with D hard to call. V lost 2 bases and J 0 bases, leaving 8 bases between the germline ends. The CDR3 spans 15 residues. CDR1 ENHRY and CDR2 SYGVKD come from the germline V gene. The CDR3 reads CAISEGVASYNEQFF. The CDR3 coding sequence is TGTGCCATCAGTGAGGGGGTTGCCTCCTACAATGAGCAGTTCTTC.

This clonotype appeared many times. The chain employs TRBV4-3 and TRBJ2-1, with 15 bases fitting TRBD2. The junction had 3 bases not matched to a gene; V was cut back by 3 bases and J by 3 bases. The CDR3 runs 17 residues. Per germline, CDR1 LGHNA and CDR2 YSLEER. This CDR3 reads CASSQGLAGGFYNEQFF. DNA of the CDR3: TGCGCCAGCAGCCAGGGACTAGCGGGGGGATTCTACAATGAGCAGTTCTTC.

Only a few counts were recorded for this clonotype. This chain links TRBV20-1 with TRBJ1-3; TRBD1 matches 8 bases. Trimming cost V 1 base and J 1 base; bases outside gene matches: 12. This CDR3 contains 18 residues. Germline CDR1 DFQATT, CDR2 SNEGSKA (reference sequence). The CDR3 spells CSARGRTGRRGSGNTIYF. In DNA, the CDR3 is TGCAGTGCTAGAGGAAGGACAGGGCGCCGGGGATCTGGAAACACCATATATTTT.

This clonotype was counted many times. This chain uses TRBV20-1 with TRBJ1-3; D gene uncertain. V lost 0 bases, J lost 0 bases, and 3 bases lay in between. CDR1 and CDR2 from the germline V gene are DFQATT and SNEGSKA (reference sequence). The CDR3 totals 13 residues. The CDR3 bases are TGCAGTGCTAGAGACTCCTCTGGAAACACCATATATTTT. Encoded protein: CSARDSSGNTIYF.

The V call is TRBV7-2, the J call TRBJ2-7; tentative D call: TRBD2 (6 bases). The CDR3 has 15 residues. V lost 2 bases and J 3 bases, leaving 14 bases between the germline ends. Germline CDR1 and CDR2: SGHTA and FQGNSA. The CDR3: CASSLPGVLLYEQYF. The CDR3 nucleotides read TGTGCCAGCAGCTTACCGGGGGTACTTCTCTACGAGCAGTACTTC.

There are many counts of this clonotype. The rearrangement uses TRBV20-1 and TRBJ2-1; 11 nucleotides match TRBD1. J lost 7 bases, V lost 1 base, and 6 bases had no gene match. Germline V lookup: CDR1 DFQATT, CDR2 SNEGSKA (reference sequence). The CDR3 consists of 15 residues. CDR3 nucleotides: TGCAGTGCTAGAGTTTCCGGGACAGGGGGGAATGAGCAGTTCTTC. Amino acid sequence: CSARVSGTGGNEQFF.